This T cell receptor beta chain was found in a study of cytomegalovirus exposure and HLA in healthy donors. V lost 7 bases and J lost 4; bases outside the gene matches: 5. Germline loops: CDR1 SQVTM, CDR2 ANQGSEA. The CDR3 is 13 amino acids. Use of 60 Vbeta and 13 Jbeta primers characterized the PCR. TCRdb's copy holds only in-frame clones and misses some; the assay was immunoSEQ multiplex PCR. The table includes approximately 150,000 clones, under 80% detected once. This clonotype originated in a human donor in good health. The sequenced sample was PBMCs. The chain joins TRBV29-1 to TRBJ2-3, with TRBD1 matching over 10 bases. CDR3 DNA sequence: TGCAGCGGGGGACAGGGGACGTCAGATACGCAGTATTTT. Translation: CSGGQGTSDTQYF.